This T cell receptor beta chain was found in a study of cytomegalovirus exposure and HLA in healthy donors. On the study more broadly: The 110 or so validation repertoires used the same platform as the roughly 670 first-cohort repertoires, a later analysis reported.

Clones were sequenced by immunoSEQ multiplex PCR, and TCRdb holds only the in-frame ones, with some missing. The sample records about 180,000 clones, roughly 85% being singletons. This CDR3 has 15 residues. Germline V lookup: CDR1 SGHRS, CDR2 YFSETQ. The trim removed 0 bases at V and 5 bases at J, leaving 7 bases unmatched. As concerns this clone: Antigen: not known.

Study-wide points: One later analysis, an examination of the approximately 120 validation repertoires, found that first-cohort TCR clusters tended to co-occur in them. In vitro confirmation showed three CMV-associated chains to be CMV antigen specific.

The receptor was isolated from a man between 18 and 29 years old in good health and CMV-seropositive. The chain joins TRBV5-1 to TRBJ2-5; TRBD1 matches at 7 bases. The sample was PBMCs. The CDR3 DNA reads TGCGCCAGCAGCTTGGGATTGACAGGGCGCGAGACCCAGTACTTC. Translating it yields CASSLGLTGRETQYF.